Sequencing of this T cell receptor (beta chain) was carried out in a study of shared clonotypes between healthy human individuals. On this clone: No antigen is known for it. Other DNA sequences in the same sample also yield this CDR3.

The study, taken as a whole, reports: On the whole, naive subsets had larger estimated richness than memory subsets had.

Clones were sequenced by immunoSEQ multiplex PCR, and TCRdb holds only the in-frame ones, with some missing. The table shows around 1.9 million clones, with roughly 95% occurring only once. The naive CD8 fraction comprised CD45RO-negative cells positively selected for CCR7 and excluded terminally differentiated effector memory CD45RA+ cells. Only Caucasian adults living in Nashville, Tennessee served as donors. The sequencing sample was made of naive CD8+ T cells from PBMCs. The receptor comes from a man aged 18 to 29 in good health. Some clones in this sample may be carry-over from other donors' samples.

As DNA, the CDR3 is TGTGCCAGCAGCCCCAGACAGGGGGCCTACGAGCAGTACTTC. Its translation: CASSPRQGAYEQYF. This chain uses TRBV7-6 with TRBJ2-7; 9 bases agree with TRBD1. Germline V CDR1 and CDR2: SGHVS, FNYEAQ. V lost 5 bases and J lost 2; bases outside the gene matches: 4. CDR3 length: 14 amino acids.